This T cell receptor (beta chain) came from a study of vaccination effects on CD4 cells after COVID-19. Study summary: Two-dose vaccination with either BNT162b2 or mRNA-1273 was given to the participants.

V was pared by 5 bases and J by 7 bases, with 9 bases between. Germline assignment: CDR1 MNHEY and CDR2 SVGAGI. CDR3 length equals 11 residues. Study-wide findings and caveats: Convalescent patients were few in the study, and early post-infection timepoints were absent.

Antigen-specific CD4+ T cells were first expanded with viral peptide pools by the ViraFEST assay and only then sequenced. Isolating CD4+ T cells followed less than 12 days of culture. The study found no prior SARS-CoV-2 infection in the vaccine recipients, who tested negative for nucleocapsid antibodies. Regarding this clone: No antigen is known for it.

Clones were read by immunoSEQ multiplex PCR, and TCRdb kept only the in-frame ones, dropping some. This table has roughly 27,000 clones, around 70% appearing once. Material: CD4+ T cells from PBMCs cultured with SARS-CoV-2 spike peptides, obtained before COVID-19 vaccination. The TCR was taken from a human donor who received a COVID-19 vaccine. V and J are TRBV6-5 and TRBJ2-7; unclear D gene. The CDR3 sequence is CASSKNVEQYF. As DNA, the CDR3 is TGTGCCAGCAGTAAGAATGTTGAGCAGTACTTC.